This TCR beta chain was captured in a study of memory CD4+ T cells and cytomegalovirus serostatus (dated by TCRdb to between 2018 and 2021). Study-level background: A total of about 35 healthy Belgian adults, of whom 9 were CMV seropositive and about 24 were CMV seronegative, were included in the cohort. To replicate a published TCR-based CMV serostatus classifier, the study sequenced CD4+ memory TCRbeta repertoires from a Belgian cohort whose cytomegalovirus serostatus was known.

This clone was counted only a few times. It lacks a known antigen. No base-level quality is on record; no much larger clone is a single base apart. Single viable CD3+CD4+CD8-CD45RO+ cells were sorted as memory CD4+ T cells on a FACSAria II. CMV serostatus was determined with a Roche Elecsys assay detecting serum IgG against CMV pp150, pp28, p38 and p52. After the samples were thawed, total CD4+ T cells were enriched through positive selection using CD4 magnetic microbeads. The samples came from a separate study whose specific focus was interrogating the CD4+ T cell memory repertoire. Peripheral blood mononuclear cells were isolated and cryopreserved according to standard operating procedures, and serum was kept at -80 degrees C. The staining used CD3-PerCP (BW264/56), CD4-APC (RPA-T4), CD45RO-PE (UCHT1) and CD8-Pacific Orange (3B5) antibodies, and Sytox blue was used to exclude non-viable cells. The investigation overall reported the following: The original-framework classifier achieved a median bootstrapped AUC of about 0.94 with a 95% CI of 0.76-1.00 on the Belgian cohort. Results were interpreted as suggesting that the CMV-associated TCR signature is largely present in the CD4+ memory repertoire. Among the approximately 160 previously reported CMV-associated TCRbeta sequences, about 71 showed up in the CD4+ memory repertoires, with each one found in between one and five individuals. CMV serostatus prediction reached a median bootstrapped AUC of 0.95 with the original framework and 0.75 to 0.92 with a US-trained random forest. Only CD4+CD45RO+ memory cells were sequenced, in contrast to the original study, in which naive and memory CD4+ and CD8+ populations were covered.

Reading the germline V gene gives CDR1 SGHVS and CDR2 FQNEAQ. V is pruned by 2 bases and J by 1 base, leaving 8 bases of the junction without a gene match. The CDR3, cysteine through phenylalanine, is 17 amino acids long. Only the CDR3 region is kept as DNA, spanning 51 bases read in frame from base 1. The Quick-DNA Microprep Kit was used to extract genomic DNA from the sorted cells. TCRbeta DNA was amplified with the immunoSEQ hsTCRbeta kit following the manufacturer's protocol. An Illumina MiSeq instrument was used to sequence the TCRbeta libraries. The original pipeline was this. After out-of-frame sequences were removed, 2,204,828 distinct TCRbeta sequences remained, averaging around 66,000 per individual. Each individual was scored by the count of fewer than 200 previously reported CMV-associated TCRbeta sequences and the total productive distinct TCRbeta count. A beta-binomial model was reimplemented in Python, and random forests from scikit-learn, run with default parameters, were trained on data from the US cohort. Classifier performance on the Belgian cohort was reported as the median AUC with percentile confidence intervals calculated over 10,000 bootstrap iterations. TCRdb obtained this table from immuneACCESS and retained in-frame rearrangements with V and J assigned. These tables miss some clones; where compared with another copy, unresolved V genes account for less than half of the shortfall, and the remainder is unexplained. V and J calls and clone size are given by that table; D and trimming were obtained from the DNA. In all, the sample holds around 99,000 clones, and 80% of those were seen once. The top ten hold approximately 4% of the sample.

The rearrangement combines TRBV7-8 with TRBJ1-5; TRBD1 fits 7 bases in the junction. This TCR was sampled from an adult in good health and CMV-seropositive. The sequenced sample consisted of memory CD4+ T cells from blood. CDR3 region: CASSLTGDRTSNQPQHF. The nucleotides are TGTGCCAGCAGCTTAACAGGGGATCGGACGAGCAATCAGCCCCAGCATTTT. With the rest looked up from the reference TRBV7-8 and TRBJ1-5 genes rather than sequenced, the full variable domain is GAGVSQSPRYKVAKRGQDVALRCDPISGHVSLFWYQQALGQGPEFLTYFQNEAQLDKSGLPSDRFFAERPEGSVSTLKIQRTQQEDSAVYLCASSLTGDRTSNQPQHFGDGTRLSIL.